The 19 T cell receptor beta chains below all came from one sample that was sequenced in a study of shared clonotypes between healthy human individuals. This table comes from immunoSEQ multiplex PCR, and its TCRdb copy is limited to in-frame clones, with some not included. The data hold about 1.1 million clones, with approximately 78% observed a single time. The sample taken for sequencing was memory CD4+ T cells from PBMCs. Subset of the sample: CD45RA-negative fraction. These TCRs come from a man younger than 35 in good health. Some clones in this sample may be carry-over from other donors' samples.

V usage is TRBV11-2 and J usage is TRBJ2-1; D is perhaps TRBD2 (5 bases). The germline V gene encodes CDR1 SGHAT and CDR2 FQNNGV. The V and J ends lost 1 base and 6 bases respectively, with 7 bases between them. The CDR3 runs 13 residues. The CDR3 region has the DNA TGTGCCAGCAGCTTAGCCCTAGCCAATGAGCAGTTCTTC. As protein: CASSLALANEQFF.

J is TRBJ2-7 and V is TRBV7-3; possible D gene TRBD1, 6 bases. CDR1 and CDR2 from the germline V gene are SGHTA and FQGTGA. Trimming took 4 bases from V and 5 from J, leaving 12 bases between them. The CDR3 extends over 13 amino acids. The CDR3 loop reads CASSSQGSHEQYF. The CDR3 DNA reads TGTGCCAGCAGCTCACAGGGTTCACACGAGCAGTACTTC.

The CDR3 protein is CASSSSSYEQYF. The CDR3 region has the DNA TGTGCCAGCTCCAGTAGCTCCTACGAGCAGTACTTC. V usage is TRBV6-6 and J usage is TRBJ2-7; D is undetermined. The CDR3 extends over 12 amino acids. Between the trimmed V and J ends, which lost 8 bases and 0 bases, there was a span of 8 bases. The germline gives CDR1 MNHNY, CDR2 SVGAGI (reference sequence).

The table lists this clone with a few counts. This chain uses TRBV6-1 with TRBJ2-7, with 9 bases identical to TRBD2. V dropped 6 bases and J dropped 6; count of bases not matched to a gene: 6. Germline CDR1 is MNHNS and CDR2 is SASEGT. This CDR3 has 13 residues. CDR3 sequence reads: CASSGTSRFEQYF. CDR3 coding DNA: TGTGCCAGCAGCGGGACTAGCCGGTTCGAGCAGTACTTC.

The chain uses TRBV4-3 and TRBJ2-7; 10 nucleotides align to TRBD1. Germline CDR1 is LGHNA and CDR2 is YSLEER. This CDR3 is 14 amino acids long. Losses at the gene ends were 4 bases for V and 6 bases for J; bases not matched to a gene: 6. CDR3 in DNA: TGCGCCAGCAGCCCGCGACAGGGGGCCGGCGAGCAGTACTTC. Translated, it gives CASSPRQGAGEQYF.

The sample holds many counts of this clone. The rearrangement joins TRBV5-1 to TRBJ2-3, with TRBD2 matching 10 bases. The germline CDR1 and CDR2 sequences are SGHRS and YFSETQ. V gave up 4 bases and J gave up 3 bases; unmatched junction bases: 17. CDR3 length: 19 residues. The CDR3 sequence is CASSGIGLAAGVWTDTQYF. In nucleotides, the CDR3 is TGCGCCAGCAGCGGGATAGGACTAGCGGCAGGGGTGTGGACAGATACGCAGTATTTT. Drawing the rest from reference TRBV5-1 and TRBJ2-3, the complete variable domain is KAGVTQTPRYLIKTRGQQVTLSCSPISGHRSVSWYQQTPGQGLQFLFEYFSETQRNKGNFPGRFSGRQFSNSRSEMNVSTLELGDSALYLCASSGIGLAAGVWTDTQYFGPGTRLTVL.

The V call is TRBV28, the J call TRBJ2-3; 7 positions agree with TRBD2. Trimming took 4 bases from V and 6 from J; bases not matched to a gene: 13. The CDR3 runs to 16 residues. The germline V gene has CDR1 MDHEN and CDR2 SYDVKM. CDR3 bases: TGTGCCAGCAGTTCCCTAATGGCGGGAGTTACCGATACGCAGTATTTT. This encodes CASSSLMAGVTDTQYF.

The V and J genes are TRBV14 and TRBJ2-5; a weak D match, TRBD1 (5 bases). The CDR3 is made up of 15 amino acids. Trimming pared 3 bases from V and 1 base from J, leaving 12 bases between. Germline V gene sequence: CDR1 SGHDN, CDR2 FVKESK. CDR3 nucleotides: TGTGCCAGCAGCCAGCCACGGACAACCCAAGAGACCCAGTACTTC. Translated, it gives CASSQPRTTQETQYF.

This CDR3 is CASSQEPGEGEKLFF. The DNA for the CDR3 is TGTGCCAGCAGCCAAGAGCCCGGGGAAGGAGAAAAACTGTTTTTT. The rearrangement uses TRBV4-2 and TRBJ1-4; D ambiguous. V lost 0 bases and J lost 8, with 13 bases in between. Germline CDR1 LGHNA, CDR2 YNFKEQ. The CDR3 has 15 residues.

CDR3 DNA sequence: TGTGCCAGCAGAATGCGGGGGCTGAATTCACCCCTCCACTTT. Protein: CASRMRGLNSPLHF. J is TRBJ1-6 and V is TRBV6-5; possible D gene TRBD1, 6 bases. The CDR3 loop spans 14 amino acids. CDR1 MNHEY and CDR2 SVGAGI come from the germline V gene. V was cut by 6 bases and J by 7 bases, with 13 bases left in between.

This clone was picked up a small number of times. The chain uses TRBV29-1 and TRBJ2-3; TRBD2 matches 11 bases. V lost 7 bases to trimming and J lost 1 base; unmatched junction nucleotides: 7. This CDR3 is 15 amino acids long. Per germline, CDR1 SQVTM and CDR2 ANQGSEA. Here the CDR3 DNA reads TGCAGCGCGAGGGGGACTAGCGGAGGCACAGATACGCAGTATTTT. This translates into CSARGTSGGTDTQYF.

This clone was detected only a few times. V gene TRBV7-2 combines with J gene TRBJ2-7, with 8 bases identical to TRBD2. The germline V gene encodes CDR1 SGHTA and CDR2 FQGNSA. This CDR3 contains 18 residues. The V and J ends lost 1 base and 1 base, in that order; junction bases with no gene match: 12. As DNA, the CDR3 is TGTGCCAGCAGCTTAGGTTACTTTGCGGGAGGTTGGTCCTACGAGCAGTACTTC. Translating it yields CASSLGYFAGGWSYEQYF.

This clone was seen more than once but under ten times. The rearrangement joins TRBV19 to TRBJ2-7, with 7 positions matching TRBD1. With 3 bases clipped from V and 5 bases from J, the junction kept 7 bases outside the gene matches. This CDR3 is 14 amino acids long. Germline-derived CDR1 and CDR2 are LNHDA and SQIVND (reference sequence). The CDR3 region has the DNA TGTGCCAGTAGTATCGGGGACAGCCGCAACGAGCAGTACTTC. Its protein is CASSIGDSRNEQYF. Combining the CDR3 with reference TRBV19 and TRBJ2-7 gives the whole variable domain DGGITQSPKYLFRKEGQNVTLSCEQNLNHDAMYWYRQDPGQGLRLIYYSQIVNDFQKGDIAEGYSVSREKKESFPLTVTSAQKNPTAFYLCASSIGDSRNEQYFGPGTRLTVT.

This clone was observed once. The rearrangement joins TRBV5-4 to TRBJ2-6; no firm D call. The V gene lost 0 bases and the J gene lost 2 bases, with 15 bases spanning the gap. Germline CDR1 and CDR2: SGHNT and YYREEE (reference sequence). There are 18 residues in the CDR3. CDR3 amino acids: CASSLEGGLKAGANVLTF. The CDR3 nucleotides read TGTGCCAGCAGCTTGGAGGGCGGATTAAAAGCTGGGGCCAACGTCCTGACTTTC.

This clone was detected once. The J gene is TRBJ2-3, the V gene TRBV5-6; 11 bases match TRBD2. V shed 2 bases, J shed 6 bases, and the junction held 5 bases outside the gene matches. Per germline, CDR1 SGHDT and CDR2 YYEEEE. The CDR3 covers 15 residues. This chain's CDR3 is CASSFEVAGGDTQYF. The CDR3 nucleotides read TGTGCCAGCAGCTTCGAGGTAGCGGGAGGGGATACGCAGTATTTT.

Regarding this clone: Other DNA sequences of this sample code for an identical CDR3. In DNA, the CDR3 is TGCGCCAGCAGCTTGGACGGGGGTAGCAATCAGCCCCAGCATTTT. Translation gives CASSLDGGSNQPQHF. The chain couples TRBV5-1 to TRBJ1-5, with D possibly matching TRBD1 (5 bases). There are 15 residues in the CDR3. The germline V and J ends were trimmed by 0 bases and 0 bases, with 7 bases remaining between them. The germline V gene has CDR1 SGHRS and CDR2 YFSETQ.

The V and J genes are TRBV10-3 and TRBJ2-6; D is ambiguous. CDR1 is ENHRY and CDR2 is SYGVKD in the germline V gene. The V end lost 2 bases, the J end lost 2 bases, and 7 bases lay between the germline ends. The CDR3 length is 15 residues. The CDR3 loop reads CAISENPPGANVLTF. For the CDR3, the DNA is TGTGCCATCAGTGAGAACCCCCCTGGGGCCAACGTCCTGACTTTC.

The V gene is TRBV5-1, the J gene TRBJ2-6; D is undetermined. The length of the CDR3 is 14 residues. The V end was cut by 4 bases, the J end by 1 base, with 6 bases between. The germline CDR1 and CDR2 sequences are SGHRS and YFSETQ. The DNA for the CDR3 is TGCGCCAGCAGCGTACCTTCTGGGGCCAACGTCCTGACTTTC. Translated, it gives CASSVPSGANVLTF.

The chain couples TRBV4-2 to TRBJ2-4; D is unresolved. The CDR3 runs 15 residues. CDR1 and CDR2 from the germline V gene are LGHNA and YNFKEQ. V dropped 1 base and J dropped 6 bases, with 13 bases sitting between them. CDR3 amino acids: CASSQGLEPGNIQYF. DNA for the CDR3: TGTGCCAGCAGCCAAGGACTGGAGCCAGGAAACATTCAGTACTTC.